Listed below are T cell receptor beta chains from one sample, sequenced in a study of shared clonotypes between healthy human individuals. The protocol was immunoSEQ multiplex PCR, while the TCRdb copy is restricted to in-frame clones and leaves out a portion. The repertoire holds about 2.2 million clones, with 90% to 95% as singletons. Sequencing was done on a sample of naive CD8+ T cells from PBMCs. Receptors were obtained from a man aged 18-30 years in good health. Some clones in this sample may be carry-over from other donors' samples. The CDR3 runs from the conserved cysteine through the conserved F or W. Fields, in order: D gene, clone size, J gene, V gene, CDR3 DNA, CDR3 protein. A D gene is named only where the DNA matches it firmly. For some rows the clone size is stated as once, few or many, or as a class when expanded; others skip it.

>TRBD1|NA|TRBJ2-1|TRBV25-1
TGTGCCAGCAGCTACGCCGGGACAGGGGATGAGCAGTTCTTC
CASSYAGTGDEQFF
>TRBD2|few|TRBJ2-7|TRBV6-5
TGTGCCAGCAGTGGGTTGGCTAGCGGGTACGAGCAGTACTTC
CASSGLASGYEQYF
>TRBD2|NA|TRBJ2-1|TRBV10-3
TGTGCCATCAATGGAGCGGGACTCAATGAGCAGTTCTTC
CAINGAGLNEQFF
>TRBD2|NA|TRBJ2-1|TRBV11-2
TGTGCCAGCAGCTTAGATCGACTAGCGGGGCTTGAGCAGTTCTTC
CASSLDRLAGLEQFF
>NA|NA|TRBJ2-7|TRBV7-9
TGTGCCAGCAGCTTAGCCCGGTCAGGGGCTGGGTACGAGCAGTACTTC
CASSLARSGAGYEQYF
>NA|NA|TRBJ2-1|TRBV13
TGTGCCAGCAGCTTAGTCGGGGTGGGGAATGAGCAGTTCTTC
CASSLVGVGNEQFF
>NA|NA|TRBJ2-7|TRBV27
TGTGCCAGCAGTTTAGTAGAGGGGAGGGAGCAGTACTTC
CASSLVEGREQYF
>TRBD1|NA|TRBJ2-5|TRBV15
TGTGCCACCAGCAGAGTTGGGACAGGGAAAGAGACCCAGTACTTC
CATSRVGTGKETQYF
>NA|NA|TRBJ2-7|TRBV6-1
TGTGCCAGCCTCGTAAGCCCCTACGAGCAGTACTTC
CASLVSPYEQYF
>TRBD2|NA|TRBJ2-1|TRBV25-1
TGTGCCAGCAGTGAACCAACTAGCGGGCCCGAGGCCTACAATGAGCAGTTCTTC
CASSEPTSGPEAYNEQFF
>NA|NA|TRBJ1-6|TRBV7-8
TGTGCCAGCAGCTTAGGCGGCAGGCAGAGTTCACCCCTCCACTTT
CASSLGGRQSSPLHF
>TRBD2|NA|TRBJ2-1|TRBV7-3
TGTGCCAGCAGCGTCGTAGCGGGAGGGTACAATGAGCAGTTCTTC
CASSVVAGGYNEQFF
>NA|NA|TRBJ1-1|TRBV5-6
TGTGCCAGCACCTTCCGGGGGGGCACTGAAGCTTTCTTT
CASTFRGGTEAFF
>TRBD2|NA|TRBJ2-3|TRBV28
TGTGCCAGCAGCCCAAACGGGGGGGTAGATACGCAGTATTTT
CASSPNGGVDTQYF
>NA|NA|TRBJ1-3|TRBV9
TGTGCCAGCAGCGTAGCTCGGGAGGCCCTCTCTGGAAACACCATATATTTT
CASSVAREALSGNTIYF
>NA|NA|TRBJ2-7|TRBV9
TGTGCCAGCAGCGGGGGGCAGGGCTACGAGCAGTACTTC
CASSGGQGYEQYF
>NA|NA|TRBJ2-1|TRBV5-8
TGTGCCAGCAGCTTTGTGGTCCACAATGAGCAGTTCTTC
CASSFVVHNEQFF
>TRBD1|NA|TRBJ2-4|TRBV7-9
TGTGCCAGCAGCTCCGACCGGACAGGGGCAGGGTACTTC
CASSSDRTGAGYF
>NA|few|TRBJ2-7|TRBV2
TGTGCCAGCAGTGCGGCCTACGAGCAGTACTTC
CASSAAYEQYF
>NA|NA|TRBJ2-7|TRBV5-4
TGTGCCAGCAGCTTGCCGGGGTCAACCTACGAGCAGTACTTC
CASSLPGSTYEQYF
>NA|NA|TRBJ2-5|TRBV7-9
TGTGCCAGCAGCTTACGGCGGGAAGACAAAGGGACCCAGTACTTC
CASSLRREDKGTQYF
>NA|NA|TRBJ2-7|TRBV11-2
TGTGCCAGCAGCTTGGGCAGGGTTATCTCCTACGAGCAGTACTTC
CASSLGRVISYEQYF
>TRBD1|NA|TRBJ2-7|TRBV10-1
TGCGCCAGCAGTGAGTCGAACGAGGGGGCAAGGTCCTACGAGCAGTACTTC
CASSESNEGARSYEQYF
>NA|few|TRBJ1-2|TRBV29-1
TGCAGCGTTAACAGGGAAGGCTACACCTTC
CSVNREGYTF
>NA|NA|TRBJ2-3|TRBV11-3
TGTGCCAGCAGCCGGCGGGGCAGCCGCACAGATACGCAGTATTTT
CASSRRGSRTDTQYF
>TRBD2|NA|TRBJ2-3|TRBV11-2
TGTGCCAGCAGCTTCGGCGGGGGGTGGACAGATACGCAGTATTTT
CASSFGGGWTDTQYF
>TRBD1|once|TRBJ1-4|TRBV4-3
TGCGCCAGCAGCCAAGAACCTCCCGGGACAGGGAATGAAAAACTGTTTTTT
CASSQEPPGTGNEKLFF
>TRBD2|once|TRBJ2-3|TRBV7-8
TGTGCCAGCTCCAACCTAGCGGGAGACTCAGATACGCAGTATTTT
CASSNLAGDSDTQYF
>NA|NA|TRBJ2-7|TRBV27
TGTGCCAGCAGTTATGGCTACGAGCAGTACTTC
CASSYGYEQYF
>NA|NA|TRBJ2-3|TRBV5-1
TGCGCCAGCAGCTTGGGGGTCCGGATTCTCCCCTCTAGCACAGATACGCAGTATTTT
CASSLGVRILPSSTDTQYF
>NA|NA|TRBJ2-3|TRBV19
TGTGCCAGTAGTCTCCGCGGAACGCAGTATTTT
CASSLRGTQYF
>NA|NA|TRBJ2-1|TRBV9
TGTGCCAGCAGCCCCCACAGGGACTCCTACAATGAGCAGTTCTTC
CASSPHRDSYNEQFF
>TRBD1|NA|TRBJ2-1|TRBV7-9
TGTGCCAGCAGCCCGACCGGGACAGGGAACAATGAGCAGTTCTTC
CASSPTGTGNNEQFF
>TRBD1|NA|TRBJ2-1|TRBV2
TGTGCCAGCAGAGCGAACCTCCGGGACAGGGGTGGTGAGCAGTTCTTC
CASRANLRDRGGEQFF
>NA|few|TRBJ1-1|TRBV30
TGTGCCTGGAGTGAAAGGAGAGGGGTCACTGAAGCTTTCTTT
CAWSERRGVTEAFF
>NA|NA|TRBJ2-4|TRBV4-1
TGCGCCAGCAGCCAAGATCGGGGGCTAGCCAAAAACATTCAGTACTTC
CASSQDRGLAKNIQYF
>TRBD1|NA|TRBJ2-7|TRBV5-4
TGTGCCAGCAGCTTGGGCCTCGAACAGGGGGTCTACGAGCAGTACTTC
CASSLGLEQGVYEQYF
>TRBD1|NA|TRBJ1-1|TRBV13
TGTGCCAGCAGCTTAGGCCGAGCAGGGGGAGCTTTCTTT
CASSLGRAGGAFF
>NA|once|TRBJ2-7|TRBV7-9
TGTGCCACCGACTCCTACGAGCAGTACTTC
CATDSYEQYF
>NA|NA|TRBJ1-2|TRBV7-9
TGTGCCAGCAGCTTAGGGGGCCGGATGGACTATGGCTACACCTTC
CASSLGGRMDYGYTF
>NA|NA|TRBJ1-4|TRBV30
TGTGCCTGGAGCGCCCCCCCGGATGAAAAACTGTTTTTT
CAWSAPPDEKLFF
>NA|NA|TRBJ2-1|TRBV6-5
TGTGCCAGCAGTTACGGGATATACAATGAGCAGTTCTTC
CASSYGIYNEQFF
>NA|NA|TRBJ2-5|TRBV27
TGTGCCAGCAGTCGCTACTCGTACCAAGAGACCCAGTACTTC
CASSRYSYQETQYF
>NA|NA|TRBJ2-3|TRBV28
TGTGCCACCCGCCTGGGCAGGGTATGGCATCAGCCCCAGTATTTT
CATRLGRVWHQPQYF
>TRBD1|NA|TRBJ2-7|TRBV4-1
TGCGCCAGCAGCCCGGGGGTGACAGGGGTCTACGAGCAGTACTTC
CASSPGVTGVYEQYF
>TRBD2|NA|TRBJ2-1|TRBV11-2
TGTGCCAGCAGCTCACGAGCGGGAGGCCTCTACAATGAGCAGTTCTTC
CASSSRAGGLYNEQFF
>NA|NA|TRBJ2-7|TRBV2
TGTGCCAGCAGCGGACAGAATCGCTACGAGCAGTACTTC
CASSGQNRYEQYF
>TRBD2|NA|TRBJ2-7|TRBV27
TGTGCCAGCAGGCCCCGGGGGGACTCCTACGAGCAGTACTTC
CASRPRGDSYEQYF
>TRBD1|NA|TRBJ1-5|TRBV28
TGTGCCAGCAGTTTACCCAGGGGGAGCCCGTATAGCAATCAGCCCCAGCATTTT
CASSLPRGSPYSNQPQHF
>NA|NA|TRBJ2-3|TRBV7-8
TGTGCCAGCAGCTTAAACCGGCCGGGGGGCGCAGATACGCAGTATTTT
CASSLNRPGGADTQYF
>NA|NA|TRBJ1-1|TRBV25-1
TGTGCCAGCAGTGAATATAATAGAGGACCGGACGGAGCTTTCTTT
CASSEYNRGPDGAFF
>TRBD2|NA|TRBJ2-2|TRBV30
TGTGCCGGCCTAGCGGGAGGGCACACCGGGGAGCTGTTTTTT
CAGLAGGHTGELFF
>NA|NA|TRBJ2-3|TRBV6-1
TGTGCCACAATCAGGGGTTATGGCACAGATACGCAGTATTTT
CATIRGYGTDTQYF
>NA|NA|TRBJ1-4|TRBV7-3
TGTGCCAGCAGCTCCTTGATTGAAAAACTGTTTTTT
CASSSLIEKLFF